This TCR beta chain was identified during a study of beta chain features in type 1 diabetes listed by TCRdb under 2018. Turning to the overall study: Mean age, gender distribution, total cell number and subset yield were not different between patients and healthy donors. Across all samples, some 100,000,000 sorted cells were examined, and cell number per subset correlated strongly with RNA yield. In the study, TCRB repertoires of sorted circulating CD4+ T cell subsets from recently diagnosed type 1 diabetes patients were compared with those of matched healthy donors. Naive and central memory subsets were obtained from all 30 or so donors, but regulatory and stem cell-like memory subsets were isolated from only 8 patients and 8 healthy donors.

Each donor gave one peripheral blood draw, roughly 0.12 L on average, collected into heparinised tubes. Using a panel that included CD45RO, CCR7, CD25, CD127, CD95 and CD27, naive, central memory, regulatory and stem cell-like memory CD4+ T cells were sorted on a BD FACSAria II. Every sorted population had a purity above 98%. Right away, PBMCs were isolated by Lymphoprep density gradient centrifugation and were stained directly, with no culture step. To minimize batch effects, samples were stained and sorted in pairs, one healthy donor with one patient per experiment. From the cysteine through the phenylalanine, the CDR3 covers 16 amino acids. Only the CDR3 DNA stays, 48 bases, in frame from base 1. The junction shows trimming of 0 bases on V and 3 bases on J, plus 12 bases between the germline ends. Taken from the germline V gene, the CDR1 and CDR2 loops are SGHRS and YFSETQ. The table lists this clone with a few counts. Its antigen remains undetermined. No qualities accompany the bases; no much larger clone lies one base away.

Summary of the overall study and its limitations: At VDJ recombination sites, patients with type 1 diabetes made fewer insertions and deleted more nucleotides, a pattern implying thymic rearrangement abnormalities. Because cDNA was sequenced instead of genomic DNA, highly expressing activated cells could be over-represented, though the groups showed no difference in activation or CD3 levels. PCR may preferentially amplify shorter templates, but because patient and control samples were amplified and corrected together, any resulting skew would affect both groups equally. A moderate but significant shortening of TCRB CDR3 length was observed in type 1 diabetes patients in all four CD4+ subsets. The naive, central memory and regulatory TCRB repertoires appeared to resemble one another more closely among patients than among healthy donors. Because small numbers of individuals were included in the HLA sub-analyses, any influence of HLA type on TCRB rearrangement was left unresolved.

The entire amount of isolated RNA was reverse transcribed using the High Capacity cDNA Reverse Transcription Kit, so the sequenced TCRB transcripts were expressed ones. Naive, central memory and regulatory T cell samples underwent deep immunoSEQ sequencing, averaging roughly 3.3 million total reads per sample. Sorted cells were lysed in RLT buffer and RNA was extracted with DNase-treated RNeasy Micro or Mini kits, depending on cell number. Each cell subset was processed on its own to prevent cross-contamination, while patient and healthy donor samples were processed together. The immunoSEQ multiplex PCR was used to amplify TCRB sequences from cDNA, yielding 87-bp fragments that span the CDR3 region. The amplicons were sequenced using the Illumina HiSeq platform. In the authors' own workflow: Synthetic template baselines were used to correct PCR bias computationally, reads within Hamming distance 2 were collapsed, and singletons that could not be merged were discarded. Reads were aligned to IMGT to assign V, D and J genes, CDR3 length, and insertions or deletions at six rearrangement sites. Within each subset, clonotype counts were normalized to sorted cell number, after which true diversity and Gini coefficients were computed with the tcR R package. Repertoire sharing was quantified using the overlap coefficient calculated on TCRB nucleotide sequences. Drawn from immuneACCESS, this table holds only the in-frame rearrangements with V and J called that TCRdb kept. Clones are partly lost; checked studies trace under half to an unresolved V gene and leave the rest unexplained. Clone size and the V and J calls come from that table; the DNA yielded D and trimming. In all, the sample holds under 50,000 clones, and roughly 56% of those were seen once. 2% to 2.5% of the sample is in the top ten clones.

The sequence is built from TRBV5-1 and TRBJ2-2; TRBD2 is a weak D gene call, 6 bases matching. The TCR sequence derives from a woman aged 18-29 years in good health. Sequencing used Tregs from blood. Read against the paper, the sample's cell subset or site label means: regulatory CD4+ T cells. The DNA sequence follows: TGCGCCAGCAGCTTGGCTCGGGGGTCCTACACCGGGGAGCTGTTTTTT. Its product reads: CASSLARGSYTGELFF. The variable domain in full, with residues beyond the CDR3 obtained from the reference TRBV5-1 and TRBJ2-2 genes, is KAGVTQTPRYLIKTRGQQVTLSCSPISGHRSVSWYQQTPGQGLQFLFEYFSETQRNKGNFPGRFSGRQFSNSRSEMNVSTLELGDSALYLCASSLARGSYTGELFFGEGSRLTVL.